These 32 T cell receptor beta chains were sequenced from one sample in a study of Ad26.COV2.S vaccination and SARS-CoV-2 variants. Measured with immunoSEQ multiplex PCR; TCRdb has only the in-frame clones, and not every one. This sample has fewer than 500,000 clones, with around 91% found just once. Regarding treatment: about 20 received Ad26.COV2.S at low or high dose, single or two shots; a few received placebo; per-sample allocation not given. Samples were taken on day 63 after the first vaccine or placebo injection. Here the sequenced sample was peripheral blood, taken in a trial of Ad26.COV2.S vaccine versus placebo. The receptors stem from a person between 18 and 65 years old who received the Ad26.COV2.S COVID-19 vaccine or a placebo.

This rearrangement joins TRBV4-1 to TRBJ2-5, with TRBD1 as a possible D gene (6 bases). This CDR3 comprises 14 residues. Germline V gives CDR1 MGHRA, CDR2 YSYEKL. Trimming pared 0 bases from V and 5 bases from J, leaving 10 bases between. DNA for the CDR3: TGCGCCAGCAGCCAAGAGGACAGTGAGGAGACCCAGTACTTC. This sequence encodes CASSQEDSEETQYF.

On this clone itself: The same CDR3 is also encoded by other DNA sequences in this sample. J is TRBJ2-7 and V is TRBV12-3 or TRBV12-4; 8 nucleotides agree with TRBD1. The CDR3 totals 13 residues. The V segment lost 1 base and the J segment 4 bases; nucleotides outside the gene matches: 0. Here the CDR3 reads CASSLGQGYEQYF. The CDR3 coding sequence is TGTGCCAGCAGTTTAGGACAGGGGTACGAGCAGTACTTC.

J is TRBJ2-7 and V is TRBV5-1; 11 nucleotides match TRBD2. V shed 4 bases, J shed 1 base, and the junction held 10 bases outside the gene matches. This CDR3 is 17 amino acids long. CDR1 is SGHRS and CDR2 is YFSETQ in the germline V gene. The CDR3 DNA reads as TGCGCCAGCAGCCCCTGGCTAGCGGGAGGAACATCCTACGAGCAGTACTTC. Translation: CASSPWLAGGTSYEQYF.

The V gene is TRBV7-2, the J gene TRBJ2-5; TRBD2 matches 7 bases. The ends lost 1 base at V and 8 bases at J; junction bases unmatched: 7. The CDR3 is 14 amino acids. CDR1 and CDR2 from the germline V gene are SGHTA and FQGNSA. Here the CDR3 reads CASSLVSREGTQYF. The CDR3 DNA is TGTGCCAGCAGCTTAGTGTCCAGGGAGGGAACCCAGTACTTC. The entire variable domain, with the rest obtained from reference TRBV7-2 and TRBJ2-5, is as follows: GAGVSQSPSNKVTEKGKDVELRCDPISGHTALYWYRQSLGQGLEFLIYFQGNSAPDKSGLPSDRFSAERTGGSVSTLTIQRTQQEDSAVYLCASSLVSREGTQYFGPGTRLLVL.

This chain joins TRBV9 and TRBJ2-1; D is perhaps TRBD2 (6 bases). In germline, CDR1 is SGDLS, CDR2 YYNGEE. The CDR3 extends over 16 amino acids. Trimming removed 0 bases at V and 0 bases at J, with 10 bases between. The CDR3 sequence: CASSVGPGSSYNEQFF. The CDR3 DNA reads TGTGCCAGCAGCGTAGGTCCCGGGAGCTCCTACAATGAGCAGTTCTTC.

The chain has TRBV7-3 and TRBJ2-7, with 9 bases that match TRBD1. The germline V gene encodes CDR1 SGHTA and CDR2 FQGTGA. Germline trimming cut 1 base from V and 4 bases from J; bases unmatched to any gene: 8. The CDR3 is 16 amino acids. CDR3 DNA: TGTGCCAGCAGCTTAAACCCCGGGACAGGGAAATACGAGCAGTACTTC. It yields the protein CASSLNPGTGKYEQYF.

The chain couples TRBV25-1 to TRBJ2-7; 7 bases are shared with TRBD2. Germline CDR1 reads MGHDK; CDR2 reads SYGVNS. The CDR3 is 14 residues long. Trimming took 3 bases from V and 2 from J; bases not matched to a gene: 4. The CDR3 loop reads CASSDGRPPYEQYF. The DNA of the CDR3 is TGTGCCAGCAGTGACGGGAGGCCCCCCTACGAGCAGTACTTC.

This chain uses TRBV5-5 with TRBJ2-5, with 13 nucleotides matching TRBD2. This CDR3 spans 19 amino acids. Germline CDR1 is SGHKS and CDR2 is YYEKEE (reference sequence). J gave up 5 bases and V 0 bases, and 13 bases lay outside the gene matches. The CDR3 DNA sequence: TGTGCCAGCAGCTTGGCCATTATTACTAGCGGGAGGGCGGCGGAGACCCAGTACTTC. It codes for CASSLAIITSGRAAETQYF.

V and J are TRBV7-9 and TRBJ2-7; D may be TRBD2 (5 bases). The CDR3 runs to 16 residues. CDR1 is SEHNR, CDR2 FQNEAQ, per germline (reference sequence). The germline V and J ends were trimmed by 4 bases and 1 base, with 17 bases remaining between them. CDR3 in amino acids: CASSSVIRGSSYEQYF. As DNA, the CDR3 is TGTGCCAGCAGCTCAGTAATCCGGGGATCTTCCTACGAGCAGTACTTC.

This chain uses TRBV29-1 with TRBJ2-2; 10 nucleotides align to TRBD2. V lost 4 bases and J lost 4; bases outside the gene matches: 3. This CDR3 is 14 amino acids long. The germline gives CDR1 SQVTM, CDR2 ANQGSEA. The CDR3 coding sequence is TGCAGCGTTGCTAGCGGGGGACTCACCGGGGAGCTGTTTTTT. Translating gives CSVASGGLTGELFF.

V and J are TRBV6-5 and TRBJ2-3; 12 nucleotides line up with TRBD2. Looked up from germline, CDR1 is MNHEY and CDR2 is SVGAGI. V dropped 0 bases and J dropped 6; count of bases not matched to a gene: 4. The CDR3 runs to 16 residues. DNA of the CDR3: TGTGCCAGCAGTTACTCGGGGCTAGCGGGAGGGGATACGCAGTATTTT. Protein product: CASSYSGLAGGDTQYF.

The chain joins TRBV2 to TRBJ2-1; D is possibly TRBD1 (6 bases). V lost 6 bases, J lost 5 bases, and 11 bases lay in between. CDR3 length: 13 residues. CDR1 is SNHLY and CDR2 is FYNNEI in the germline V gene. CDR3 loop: CASRRTENNEQFF. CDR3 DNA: TGTGCCAGCAGGAGGACAGAAAACAATGAGCAGTTCTTC.

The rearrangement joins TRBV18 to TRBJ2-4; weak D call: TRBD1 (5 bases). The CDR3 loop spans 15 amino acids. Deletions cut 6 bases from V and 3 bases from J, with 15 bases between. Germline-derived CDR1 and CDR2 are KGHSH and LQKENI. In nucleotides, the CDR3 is TGTGCCAGCTCCCCGATTGAAGGGGTCAAAAACATTCAGTACTTC. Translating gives CASSPIEGVKNIQYF. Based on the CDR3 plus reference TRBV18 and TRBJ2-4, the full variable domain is NAGVMQNPRHLVRRRGQEARLRCSPMKGHSHVYWYRQLPEEGLKFMVYLQKENIIDESGMPKERFSAEFPKEGPSILRIQQVVRGDSAAYFCASSPIEGVKNIQYFGAGTRLSVL.

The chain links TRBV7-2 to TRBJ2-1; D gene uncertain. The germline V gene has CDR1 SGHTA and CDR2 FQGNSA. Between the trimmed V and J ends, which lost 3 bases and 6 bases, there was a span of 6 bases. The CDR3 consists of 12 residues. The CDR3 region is CASSFNGNEQFF. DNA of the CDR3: TGTGCCAGCAGCTTTAATGGCAATGAGCAGTTCTTC.

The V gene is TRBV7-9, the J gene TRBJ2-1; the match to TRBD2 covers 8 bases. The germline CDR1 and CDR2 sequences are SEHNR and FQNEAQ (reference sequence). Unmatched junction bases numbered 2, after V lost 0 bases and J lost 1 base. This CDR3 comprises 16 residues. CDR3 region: CASSLAAGASYNEQFF. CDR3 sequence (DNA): TGTGCCAGCAGCTTAGCAGCGGGAGCGTCCTACAATGAGCAGTTCTTC.

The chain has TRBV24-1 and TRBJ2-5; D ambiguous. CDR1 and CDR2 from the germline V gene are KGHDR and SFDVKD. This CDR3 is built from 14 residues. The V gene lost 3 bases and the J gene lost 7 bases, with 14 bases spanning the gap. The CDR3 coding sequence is TGTGCCACCAGTGATACACGGTCGGGTGGGACCCAGTACTTC. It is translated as CATSDTRSGGTQYF.

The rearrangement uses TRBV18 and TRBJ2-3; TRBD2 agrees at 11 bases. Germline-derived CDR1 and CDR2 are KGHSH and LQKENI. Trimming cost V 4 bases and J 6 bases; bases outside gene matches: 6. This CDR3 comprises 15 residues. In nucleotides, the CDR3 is TGTGCCAGCTCACGGGGGACTAGCGGAGGTGATACGCAGTATTTT. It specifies CASSRGTSGGDTQYF.

Here the CDR3 DNA reads TGTGCCAGCAACCCCTCAGGGCGAATGAATACGCAGTATTTT. This gives the protein CASNPSGRMNTQYF. V is TRBV28 and J is TRBJ2-3; D possibly corresponds to TRBD1 (5 bases). This CDR3 region has 14 residues. The ends were cut back, 7 bases at V and 7 bases at J, with 18 bases in the middle. CDR1 MDHEN and CDR2 SYDVKM come from the germline V gene. The full variable domain, its missing parts supplied by reference TRBV28 and TRBJ2-3, is DVKVTQSSRYLVKRTGEKVFLECVQDMDHENMFWYRQDPGLGLRLIYFSYDVKMKEKGDIPEGYSVSREKKERFSLILESASTNQTSMYLCASNPSGRMNTQYFGPGTRLTVL.

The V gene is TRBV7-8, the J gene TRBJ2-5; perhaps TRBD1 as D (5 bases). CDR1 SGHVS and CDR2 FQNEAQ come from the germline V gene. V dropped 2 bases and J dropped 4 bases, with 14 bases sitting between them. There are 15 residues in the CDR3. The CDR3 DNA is TGTGCCAGCAGCTTATTGGTAGGGGATGGAGAGACCCAGTACTTC. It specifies CASSLLVGDGETQYF.

CDR3 sequence (DNA): TGTGCCAGCAGCTTTGGGGACACTCGTTCGAATGAAAAACTGTTTTTT. It translates to CASSFGDTRSNEKLFF. The rearrangement joins TRBV11-2 to TRBJ1-4; D might be TRBD1 (6 bases). With 3 bases removed from V and 5 bases from J, the gap between germline ends came to 16 bases. The CDR3 loop spans 16 amino acids. Germline assignment: CDR1 SGHAT and CDR2 FQNNGV. Drawing the rest from reference TRBV11-2 and TRBJ1-4, the complete variable domain is EAGVAQSPRYKIIEKRQSVAFWCNPISGHATLYWYQQILGQGPKLLIQFQNNGVVDDSQLPKDRFSAERLKGVDSTLKIQPAKLEDSAVYLCASSFGDTRSNEKLFFGSGTQLSVL.

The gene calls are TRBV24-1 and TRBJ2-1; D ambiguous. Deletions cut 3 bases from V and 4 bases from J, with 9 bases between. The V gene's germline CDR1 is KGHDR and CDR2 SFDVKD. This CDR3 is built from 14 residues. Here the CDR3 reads CATSDLGRYNEQFF. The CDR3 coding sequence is TGTGCCACCAGTGATCTCGGACGGTACAATGAGCAGTTCTTC.

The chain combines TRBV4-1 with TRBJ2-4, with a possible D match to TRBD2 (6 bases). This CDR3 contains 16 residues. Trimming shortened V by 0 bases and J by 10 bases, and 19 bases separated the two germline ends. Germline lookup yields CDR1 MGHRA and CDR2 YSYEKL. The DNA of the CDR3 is TGCGCCAGCAGCCAAGATCTCGCTGGACTATTACGGATTCAGTACTTC. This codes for CASSQDLAGLLRIQYF.

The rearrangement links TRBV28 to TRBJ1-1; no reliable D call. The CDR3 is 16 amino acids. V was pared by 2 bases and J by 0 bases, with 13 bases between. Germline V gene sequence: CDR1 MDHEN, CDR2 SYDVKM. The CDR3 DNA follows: TGTGCCAGCAGTTTAACGGGCAGCCCGATGAACACTGAAGCTTTCTTT. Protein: CASSLTGSPMNTEAFF.

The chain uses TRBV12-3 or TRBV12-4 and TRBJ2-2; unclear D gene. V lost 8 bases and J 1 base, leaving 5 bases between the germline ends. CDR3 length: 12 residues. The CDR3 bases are TGTGCCAGCTGGGGGAACACCGGGGAGCTGTTTTTT. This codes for CASWGNTGELFF.

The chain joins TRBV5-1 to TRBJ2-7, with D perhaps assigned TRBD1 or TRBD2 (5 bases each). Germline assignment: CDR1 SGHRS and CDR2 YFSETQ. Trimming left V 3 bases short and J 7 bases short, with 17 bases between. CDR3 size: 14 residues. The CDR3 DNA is TGCGCCAGCAGCTCACGCCCCGGGGCTCGAGAGCAGTACTTC. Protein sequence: CASSSRPGAREQYF.

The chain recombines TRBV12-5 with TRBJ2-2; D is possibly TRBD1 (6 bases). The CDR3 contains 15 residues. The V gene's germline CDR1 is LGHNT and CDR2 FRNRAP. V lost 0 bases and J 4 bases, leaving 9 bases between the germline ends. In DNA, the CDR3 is TGTGCTAGTGGTTTGGTACAGGGCCGCACCGGGGAGCTGTTTTTT. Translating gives CASGLVQGRTGELFF. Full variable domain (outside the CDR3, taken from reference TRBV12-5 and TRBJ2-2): DARVTQTPRHKVTEMGQEVTMRCQPILGHNTVFWYRQTMMQGLELLAYFRNRAPLDDSGMPKDRFSAEMPDATLATLKIQPSEPRDSAVYFCASGLVQGRTGELFFGEGSRLTVL.

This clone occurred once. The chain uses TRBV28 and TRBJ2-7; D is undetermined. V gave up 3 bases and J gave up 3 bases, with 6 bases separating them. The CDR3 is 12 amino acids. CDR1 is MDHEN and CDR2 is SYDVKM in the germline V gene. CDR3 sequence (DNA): TGTGCCAGCAGTTTTTTTTTCTACGAGCAGTACTTC. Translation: CASSFFFYEQYF.

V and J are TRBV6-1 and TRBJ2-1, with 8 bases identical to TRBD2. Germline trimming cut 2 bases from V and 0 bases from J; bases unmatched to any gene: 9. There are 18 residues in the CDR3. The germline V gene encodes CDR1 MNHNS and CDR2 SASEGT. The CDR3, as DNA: TGTGCCAGCAGTGAATTTGGGGCCCGGGAGGGCTCCTACAATGAGCAGTTCTTC. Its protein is CASSEFGAREGSYNEQFF.

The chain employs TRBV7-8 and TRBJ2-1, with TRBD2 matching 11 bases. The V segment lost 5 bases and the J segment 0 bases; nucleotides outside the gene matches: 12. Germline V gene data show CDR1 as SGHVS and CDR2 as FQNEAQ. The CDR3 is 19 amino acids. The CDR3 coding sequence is TGTGCCAGCAGCCAACCGGGACTAGCGGCCATGAGCTCCTACAATGAGCAGTTCTTC. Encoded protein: CASSQPGLAAMSSYNEQFF.

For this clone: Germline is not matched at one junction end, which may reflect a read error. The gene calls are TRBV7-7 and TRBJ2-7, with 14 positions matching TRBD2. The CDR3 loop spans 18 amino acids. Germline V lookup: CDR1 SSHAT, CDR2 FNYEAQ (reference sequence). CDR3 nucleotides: TGTGCTAGCAGCGTTGGATTTGGGACTAGCGGGAGTCTCTACGAGCAGTACTTC. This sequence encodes CASSVGFGTSGSLYEQYF.

The CDR3 protein is CASSIVSSRGRSYEQYF. The CDR3 DNA is TGTGCCAGTAGTATAGTGTCCTCTCGGGGGCGCTCCTACGAGCAGTACTTC. This rearrangement joins TRBV19 to TRBJ2-7; D may correspond to TRBD1 or TRBD2 (6 bases each). The CDR3 loop spans 17 amino acids. V was cut by 1 base and J by 0 bases, with 16 bases left in between. The germline V gene encodes CDR1 LNHDA and CDR2 SQIVND (reference sequence).

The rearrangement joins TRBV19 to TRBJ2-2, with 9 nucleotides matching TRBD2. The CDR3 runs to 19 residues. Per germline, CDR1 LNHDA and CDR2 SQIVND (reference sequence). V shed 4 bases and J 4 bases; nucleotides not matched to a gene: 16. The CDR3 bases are TGTGCCAGTAGTAAGGAGCTACTGAGGCGGGAGGGCCGCACCGGGGAGCTGTTTTTT. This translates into CASSKELLRREGRTGELFF.